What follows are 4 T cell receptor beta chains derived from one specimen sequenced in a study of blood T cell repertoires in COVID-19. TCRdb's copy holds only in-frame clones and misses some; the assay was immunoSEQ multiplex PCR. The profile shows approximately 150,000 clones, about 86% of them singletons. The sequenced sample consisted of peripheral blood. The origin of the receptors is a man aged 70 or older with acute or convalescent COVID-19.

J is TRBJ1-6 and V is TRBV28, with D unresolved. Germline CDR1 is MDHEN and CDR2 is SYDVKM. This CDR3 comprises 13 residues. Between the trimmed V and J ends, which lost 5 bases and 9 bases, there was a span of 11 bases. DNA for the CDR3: TGTGCCAGCAGTCCCCCAGCGACTTCACCCCTCCACTTT. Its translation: CASSPPATSPLHF.

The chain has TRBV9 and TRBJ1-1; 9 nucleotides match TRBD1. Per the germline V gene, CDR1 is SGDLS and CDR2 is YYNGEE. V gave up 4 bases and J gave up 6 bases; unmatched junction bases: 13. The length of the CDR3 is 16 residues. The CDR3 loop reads CASSSSGTGKRAEAFF. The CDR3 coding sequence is TGTGCCAGCAGCTCCTCCGGGACAGGGAAGAGGGCTGAAGCTTTCTTT.

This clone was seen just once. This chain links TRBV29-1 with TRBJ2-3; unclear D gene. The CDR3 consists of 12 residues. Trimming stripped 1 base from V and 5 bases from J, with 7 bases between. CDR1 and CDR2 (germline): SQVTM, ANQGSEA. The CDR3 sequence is CSVEVGGDTQYF. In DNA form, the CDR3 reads TGCAGCGTTGAAGTTGGCGGAGATACGCAGTATTTT.

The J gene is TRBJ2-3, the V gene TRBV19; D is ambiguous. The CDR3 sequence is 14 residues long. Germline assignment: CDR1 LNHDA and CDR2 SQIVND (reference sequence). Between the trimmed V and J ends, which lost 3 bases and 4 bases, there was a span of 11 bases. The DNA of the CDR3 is TGTGCCAGTAGTATGGGCGAGAGTGCAGATACGCAGTATTTT. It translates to CASSMGESADTQYF.